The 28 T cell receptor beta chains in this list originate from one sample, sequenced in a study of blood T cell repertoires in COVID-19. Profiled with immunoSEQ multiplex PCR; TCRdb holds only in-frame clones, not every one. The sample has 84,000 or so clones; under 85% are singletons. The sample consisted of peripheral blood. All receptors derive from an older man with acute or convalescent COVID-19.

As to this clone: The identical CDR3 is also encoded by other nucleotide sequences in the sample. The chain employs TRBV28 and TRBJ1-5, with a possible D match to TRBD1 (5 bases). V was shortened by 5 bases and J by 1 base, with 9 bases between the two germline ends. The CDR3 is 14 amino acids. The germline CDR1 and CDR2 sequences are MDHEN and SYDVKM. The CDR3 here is CASSQGGSNQPQHF. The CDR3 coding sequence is TGTGCCAGCAGTCAGGGTGGGAGCAATCAGCCCCAGCATTTT. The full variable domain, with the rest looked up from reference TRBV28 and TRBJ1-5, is DVKVTQSSRYLVKRTGEKVFLECVQDMDHENMFWYRQDPGLGLRLIYFSYDVKMKEKGDIPEGYSVSREKKERFSLILESASTNQTSMYLCASSQGGSNQPQHFGDGTRLSIL.

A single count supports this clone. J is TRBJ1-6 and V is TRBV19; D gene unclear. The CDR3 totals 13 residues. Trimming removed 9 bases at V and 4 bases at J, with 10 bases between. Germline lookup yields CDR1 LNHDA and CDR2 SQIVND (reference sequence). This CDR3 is CASSSRYNSPLHF. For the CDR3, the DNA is TGTGCCAGCTCTTCGAGATATAATTCACCCCTCCACTTT.

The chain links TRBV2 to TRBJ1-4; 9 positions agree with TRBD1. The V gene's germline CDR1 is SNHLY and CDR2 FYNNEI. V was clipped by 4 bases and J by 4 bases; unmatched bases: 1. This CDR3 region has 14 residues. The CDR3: CASSVDRGNEKLFF. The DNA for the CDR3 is TGTGCCAGCAGTGTGGACAGGGGTAATGAAAAACTGTTTTTT. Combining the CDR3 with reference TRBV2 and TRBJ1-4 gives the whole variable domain EPEVTQTPSHQVTQMGQEVILRCVPISNHLYFYWYRQILGQKVEFLVSFYNNEISEKSEIFDDQFSVERPDGSNFTLKIRSTKLEDSAMYFCASSVDRGNEKLFFGSGTQLSVL.

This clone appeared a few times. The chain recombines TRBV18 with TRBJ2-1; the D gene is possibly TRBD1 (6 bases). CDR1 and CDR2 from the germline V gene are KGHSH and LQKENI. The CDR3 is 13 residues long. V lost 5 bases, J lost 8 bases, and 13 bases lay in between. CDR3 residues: CASSEHRADEQFF. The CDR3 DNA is TGTGCCAGCTCAGAACACAGGGCCGATGAGCAGTTCTTC. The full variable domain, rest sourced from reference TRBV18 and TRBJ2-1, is NAGVMQNPRHLVRRRGQEARLRCSPMKGHSHVYWYRQLPEEGLKFMVYLQKENIIDESGMPKERFSAEFPKEGPSILRIQQVVRGDSAAYFCASSEHRADEQFFGPGTRLTVL.

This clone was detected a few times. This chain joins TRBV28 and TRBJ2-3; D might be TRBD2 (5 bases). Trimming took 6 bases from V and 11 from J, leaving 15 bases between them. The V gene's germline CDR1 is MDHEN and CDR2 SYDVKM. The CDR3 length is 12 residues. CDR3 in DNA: TGTGCCAGCAGCCACGATCGGACTCGGCAGTATTTT. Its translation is CASSHDRTRQYF.

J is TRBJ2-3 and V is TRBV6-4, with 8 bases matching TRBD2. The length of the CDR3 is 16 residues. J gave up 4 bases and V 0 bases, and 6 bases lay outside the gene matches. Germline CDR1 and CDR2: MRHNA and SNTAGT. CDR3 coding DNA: TGTGCCAGCAGTGACTCAACGGGGGGGCAGCCAGATACGCAGTATTTT. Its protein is CASSDSTGGQPDTQYF.

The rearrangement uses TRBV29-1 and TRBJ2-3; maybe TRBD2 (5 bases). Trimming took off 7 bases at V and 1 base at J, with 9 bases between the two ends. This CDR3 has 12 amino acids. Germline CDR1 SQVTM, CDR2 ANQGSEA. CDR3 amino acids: CSAERGTDTQYF. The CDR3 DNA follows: TGCAGCGCGGAGAGGGGCACAGATACGCAGTATTTT.

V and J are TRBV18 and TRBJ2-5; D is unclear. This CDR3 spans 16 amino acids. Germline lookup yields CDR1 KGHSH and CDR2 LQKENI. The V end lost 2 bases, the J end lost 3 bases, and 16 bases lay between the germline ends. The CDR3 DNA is TGTGCCAGCTCACCAGCGCTGTCTCGAGGCGAAGAGACCCAGTACTTC. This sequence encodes CASSPALSRGEETQYF.

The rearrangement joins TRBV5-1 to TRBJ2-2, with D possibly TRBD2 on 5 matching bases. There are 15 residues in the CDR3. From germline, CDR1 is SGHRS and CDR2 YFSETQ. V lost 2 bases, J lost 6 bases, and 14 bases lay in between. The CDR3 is CASSLIPQEAGELFF. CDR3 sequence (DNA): TGCGCCAGCAGCTTAATACCCCAGGAGGCCGGGGAGCTGTTTTTT.

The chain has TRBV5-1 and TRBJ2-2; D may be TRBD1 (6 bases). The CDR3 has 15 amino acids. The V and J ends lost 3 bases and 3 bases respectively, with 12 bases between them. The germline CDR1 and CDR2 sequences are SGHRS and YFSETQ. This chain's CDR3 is CASSWSSGDTGELFF. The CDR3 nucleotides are TGCGCCAGCAGCTGGTCATCAGGGGACACCGGGGAGCTGTTTTTT.

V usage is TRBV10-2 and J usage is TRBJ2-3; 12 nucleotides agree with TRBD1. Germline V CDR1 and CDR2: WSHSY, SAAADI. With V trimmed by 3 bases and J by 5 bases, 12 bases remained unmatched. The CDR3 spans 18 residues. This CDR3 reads CASSEGTGGRHREDTQYF. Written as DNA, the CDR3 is TGCGCCAGCAGTGAAGGGACAGGGGGCCGCCATAGGGAAGATACGCAGTATTTT.

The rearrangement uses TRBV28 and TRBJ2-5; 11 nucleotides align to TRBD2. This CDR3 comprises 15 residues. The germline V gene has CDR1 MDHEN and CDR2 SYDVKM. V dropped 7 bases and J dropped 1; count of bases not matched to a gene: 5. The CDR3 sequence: CASTTSGGFQETQYF. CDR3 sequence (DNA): TGTGCCAGCACCACTAGCGGGGGATTCCAAGAGACCCAGTACTTC.

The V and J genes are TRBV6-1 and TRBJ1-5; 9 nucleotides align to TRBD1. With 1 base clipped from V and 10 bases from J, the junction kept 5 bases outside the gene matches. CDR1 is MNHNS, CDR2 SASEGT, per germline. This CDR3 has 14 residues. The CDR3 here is CASSEEGQGVPQHF. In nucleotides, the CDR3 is TGTGCCAGCAGTGAAGAGGGACAGGGTGTCCCCCAGCATTTT.

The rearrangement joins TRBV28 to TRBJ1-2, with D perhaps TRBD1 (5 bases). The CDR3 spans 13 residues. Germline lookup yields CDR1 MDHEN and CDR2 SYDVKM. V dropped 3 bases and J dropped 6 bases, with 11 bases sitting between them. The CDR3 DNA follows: TGTGCCAGCAGTTTGAGTAGGGGCAATGGCTACACCTTC. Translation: CASSLSRGNGYTF.

CDR3 coding DNA: TGTGCCAGCAGCTTAGACACACGCAATCAGCCCCAGCATTTT. Protein sequence: CASSLDTRNQPQHF. The chain combines TRBV7-8 with TRBJ1-5; no clear D gene. Trimming cost V 1 base and J 2 bases, with 6 bases left between them. Germline V gene sequence: CDR1 SGHVS, CDR2 FQNEAQ. The CDR3 is 14 residues long.

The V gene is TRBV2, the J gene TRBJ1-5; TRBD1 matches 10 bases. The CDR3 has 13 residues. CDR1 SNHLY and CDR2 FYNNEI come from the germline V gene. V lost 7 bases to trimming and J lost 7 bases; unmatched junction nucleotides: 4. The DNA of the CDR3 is TGTGCCAGCATGGACAGGGGGGTACAGCCCCAGCATTTT. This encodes CASMDRGVQPQHF.

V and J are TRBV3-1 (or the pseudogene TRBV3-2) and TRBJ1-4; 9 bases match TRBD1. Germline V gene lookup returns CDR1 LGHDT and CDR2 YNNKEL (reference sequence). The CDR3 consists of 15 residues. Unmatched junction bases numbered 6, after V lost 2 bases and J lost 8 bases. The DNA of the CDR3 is TGTGCCAGCAGCCAAATAACAGGGGGCAGGGAAAAACTGTTTTTT. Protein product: CASSQITGGREKLFF.

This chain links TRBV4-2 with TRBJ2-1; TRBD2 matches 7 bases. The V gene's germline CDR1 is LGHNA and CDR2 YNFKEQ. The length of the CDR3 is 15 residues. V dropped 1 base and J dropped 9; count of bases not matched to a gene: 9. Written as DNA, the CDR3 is TGTGCCAGCAGCCAAGGTGACGGGGGGTTCACTGAGCAGTTCTTC. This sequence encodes CASSQGDGGFTEQFF.

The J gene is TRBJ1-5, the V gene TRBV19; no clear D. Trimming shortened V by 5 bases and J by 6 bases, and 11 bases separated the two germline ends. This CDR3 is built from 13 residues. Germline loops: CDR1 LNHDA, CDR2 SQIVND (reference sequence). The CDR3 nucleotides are TGTGCCAGTAGTCCCCGATTCAGTCAGCCCCAGCATTTT. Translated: CASSPRFSQPQHF. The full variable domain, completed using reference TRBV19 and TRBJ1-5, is DGGITQSPKYLFRKEGQNVTLSCEQNLNHDAMYWYRQDPGQGLRLIYYSQIVNDFQKGDIAEGYSVSREKKESFPLTVTSAQKNPTAFYLCASSPRFSQPQHFGDGTRLSIL.

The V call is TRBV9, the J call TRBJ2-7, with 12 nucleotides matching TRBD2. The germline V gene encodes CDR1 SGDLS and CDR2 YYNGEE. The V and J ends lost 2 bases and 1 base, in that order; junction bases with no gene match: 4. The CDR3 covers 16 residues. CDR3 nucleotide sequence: TGTGCCAGCAGCGTCGGGACTAGCGGGCGATCCTACGAGCAGTACTTC. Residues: CASSVGTSGRSYEQYF.

DNA for the CDR3: TGTGCCAGCAGCTTAGGAGGGGTCGGTAACACCATATATTTT. It yields the protein CASSLGGVGNTIYF. The gene calls are TRBV25-1 and TRBJ1-3; possibly TRBD1 for D (5 bases). This CDR3 region has 14 residues. Germline V gene lookup returns CDR1 MGHDK and CDR2 SYGVNS. V was shortened by 6 bases and J by 7 bases, with 16 bases between the two germline ends. The variable domain in full, completed from reference TRBV25-1 and TRBJ1-3, reads EADIYQTPRYLVIGTGKKITLECSQTMGHDKMYWYQQDPGMELHLIHYSYGVNSTEKGDLSSESTVSRIRTEHFPLTLESARPSHTSQYLCASSLGGVGNTIYFGEGSWLTVV.

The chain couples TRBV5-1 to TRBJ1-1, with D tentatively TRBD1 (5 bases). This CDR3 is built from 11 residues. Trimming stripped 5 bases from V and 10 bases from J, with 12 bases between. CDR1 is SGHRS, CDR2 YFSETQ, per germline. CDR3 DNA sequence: TGCGCCAGCAGGGAGGGGCGCGTAGCTTTCTTT. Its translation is CASREGRVAFF.

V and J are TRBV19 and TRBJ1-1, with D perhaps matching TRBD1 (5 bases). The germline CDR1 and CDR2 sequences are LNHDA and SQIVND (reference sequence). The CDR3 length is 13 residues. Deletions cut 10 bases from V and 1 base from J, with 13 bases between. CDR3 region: CATRGVGNTEAFF. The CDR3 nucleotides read TGTGCCACCCGGGGGGTTGGGAACACTGAAGCTTTCTTT.

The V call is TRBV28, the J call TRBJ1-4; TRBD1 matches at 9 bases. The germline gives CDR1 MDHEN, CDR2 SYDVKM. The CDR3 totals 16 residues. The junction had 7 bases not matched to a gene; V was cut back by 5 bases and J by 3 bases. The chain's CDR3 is CASSGATGGSNEKLFF. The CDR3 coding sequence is TGTGCCAGCAGTGGGGCCACAGGGGGCTCTAATGAAAAACTGTTTTTT.

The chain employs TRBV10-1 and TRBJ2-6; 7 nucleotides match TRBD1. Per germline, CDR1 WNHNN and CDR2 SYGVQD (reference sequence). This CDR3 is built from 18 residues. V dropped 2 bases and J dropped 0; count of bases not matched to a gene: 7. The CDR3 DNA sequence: TGCGCCAGCAGTGAGGAGGACAGGTTCCCCTCTGGGGCCAACGTCCTGACTTTC. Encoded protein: CASSEEDRFPSGANVLTF.

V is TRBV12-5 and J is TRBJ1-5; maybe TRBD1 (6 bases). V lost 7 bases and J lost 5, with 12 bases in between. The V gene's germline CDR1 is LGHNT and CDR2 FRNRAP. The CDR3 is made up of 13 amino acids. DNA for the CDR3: TGTGCTAGTGCCGCGGGGGCGTATCAGCCCCAGCATTTT. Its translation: CASAAGAYQPQHF. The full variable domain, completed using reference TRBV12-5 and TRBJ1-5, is DARVTQTPRHKVTEMGQEVTMRCQPILGHNTVFWYRQTMMQGLELLAYFRNRAPLDDSGMPKDRFSAEMPDATLATLKIQPSEPRDSAVYFCASAAGAYQPQHFGDGTRLSIL.

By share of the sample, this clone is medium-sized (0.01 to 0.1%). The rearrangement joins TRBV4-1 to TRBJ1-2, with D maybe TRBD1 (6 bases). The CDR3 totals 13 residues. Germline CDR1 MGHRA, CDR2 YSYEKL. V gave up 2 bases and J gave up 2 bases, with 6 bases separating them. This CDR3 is CASSQTGNYGYTF. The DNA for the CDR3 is TGCGCCAGCAGCCAAACAGGGAACTATGGCTACACCTTC.

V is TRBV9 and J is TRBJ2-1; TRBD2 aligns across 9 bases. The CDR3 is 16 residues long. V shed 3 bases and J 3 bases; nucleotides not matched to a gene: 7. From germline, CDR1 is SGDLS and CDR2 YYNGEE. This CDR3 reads CASSGLSLAGYNEQFF. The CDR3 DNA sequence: TGTGCCAGCAGCGGACTGTCACTAGCGGGCTACAATGAGCAGTTCTTC.